This T cell receptor (beta chain) was documented in a study of human T cells and chemical hapten exposure. Overall study: The variation in per-sample TCR yields arose mainly from small differences in pooled library volumes. Study findings and constraints: TCRs above 1 in 1000 frequency stayed constant with DPC sensitization.

The library attached unique molecular identifiers to individual cDNA molecules. Source study methods: Per-sample TCR counts ranged from about 23,224 to 690,600, median roughly 98,000. Via MiXCR, TCRdb re-called the 5' RACE reads, giving one row per CDR3 protein. These V and J calls derive from TCRdb rather than the authors' analysis. The table includes approximately 81,000 distinct CDR3 sequences, 6.5% to 8.5% detected once. V lost 1 base, J lost 5 bases, and 8 bases lay in between. CDR1 is SEHNR, CDR2 FQNEAQ, per germline (reference sequence). The CDR3 has 14 residues. This clonotype was found a few times. Its target is not known. The study extracted total RNA from unfractionated whole blood.

The sequence was obtained from a male donor in good health. This chain links TRBV7-9 with TRBJ2-2; tentative D call: TRBD2 (5 bases). Here the CDR3 DNA reads TGTGCCAGCAGCTTAGTTCCGGGGACCGGGGAGCTGTTTTTT. Translated, it gives CASSLVPGTGELFF.